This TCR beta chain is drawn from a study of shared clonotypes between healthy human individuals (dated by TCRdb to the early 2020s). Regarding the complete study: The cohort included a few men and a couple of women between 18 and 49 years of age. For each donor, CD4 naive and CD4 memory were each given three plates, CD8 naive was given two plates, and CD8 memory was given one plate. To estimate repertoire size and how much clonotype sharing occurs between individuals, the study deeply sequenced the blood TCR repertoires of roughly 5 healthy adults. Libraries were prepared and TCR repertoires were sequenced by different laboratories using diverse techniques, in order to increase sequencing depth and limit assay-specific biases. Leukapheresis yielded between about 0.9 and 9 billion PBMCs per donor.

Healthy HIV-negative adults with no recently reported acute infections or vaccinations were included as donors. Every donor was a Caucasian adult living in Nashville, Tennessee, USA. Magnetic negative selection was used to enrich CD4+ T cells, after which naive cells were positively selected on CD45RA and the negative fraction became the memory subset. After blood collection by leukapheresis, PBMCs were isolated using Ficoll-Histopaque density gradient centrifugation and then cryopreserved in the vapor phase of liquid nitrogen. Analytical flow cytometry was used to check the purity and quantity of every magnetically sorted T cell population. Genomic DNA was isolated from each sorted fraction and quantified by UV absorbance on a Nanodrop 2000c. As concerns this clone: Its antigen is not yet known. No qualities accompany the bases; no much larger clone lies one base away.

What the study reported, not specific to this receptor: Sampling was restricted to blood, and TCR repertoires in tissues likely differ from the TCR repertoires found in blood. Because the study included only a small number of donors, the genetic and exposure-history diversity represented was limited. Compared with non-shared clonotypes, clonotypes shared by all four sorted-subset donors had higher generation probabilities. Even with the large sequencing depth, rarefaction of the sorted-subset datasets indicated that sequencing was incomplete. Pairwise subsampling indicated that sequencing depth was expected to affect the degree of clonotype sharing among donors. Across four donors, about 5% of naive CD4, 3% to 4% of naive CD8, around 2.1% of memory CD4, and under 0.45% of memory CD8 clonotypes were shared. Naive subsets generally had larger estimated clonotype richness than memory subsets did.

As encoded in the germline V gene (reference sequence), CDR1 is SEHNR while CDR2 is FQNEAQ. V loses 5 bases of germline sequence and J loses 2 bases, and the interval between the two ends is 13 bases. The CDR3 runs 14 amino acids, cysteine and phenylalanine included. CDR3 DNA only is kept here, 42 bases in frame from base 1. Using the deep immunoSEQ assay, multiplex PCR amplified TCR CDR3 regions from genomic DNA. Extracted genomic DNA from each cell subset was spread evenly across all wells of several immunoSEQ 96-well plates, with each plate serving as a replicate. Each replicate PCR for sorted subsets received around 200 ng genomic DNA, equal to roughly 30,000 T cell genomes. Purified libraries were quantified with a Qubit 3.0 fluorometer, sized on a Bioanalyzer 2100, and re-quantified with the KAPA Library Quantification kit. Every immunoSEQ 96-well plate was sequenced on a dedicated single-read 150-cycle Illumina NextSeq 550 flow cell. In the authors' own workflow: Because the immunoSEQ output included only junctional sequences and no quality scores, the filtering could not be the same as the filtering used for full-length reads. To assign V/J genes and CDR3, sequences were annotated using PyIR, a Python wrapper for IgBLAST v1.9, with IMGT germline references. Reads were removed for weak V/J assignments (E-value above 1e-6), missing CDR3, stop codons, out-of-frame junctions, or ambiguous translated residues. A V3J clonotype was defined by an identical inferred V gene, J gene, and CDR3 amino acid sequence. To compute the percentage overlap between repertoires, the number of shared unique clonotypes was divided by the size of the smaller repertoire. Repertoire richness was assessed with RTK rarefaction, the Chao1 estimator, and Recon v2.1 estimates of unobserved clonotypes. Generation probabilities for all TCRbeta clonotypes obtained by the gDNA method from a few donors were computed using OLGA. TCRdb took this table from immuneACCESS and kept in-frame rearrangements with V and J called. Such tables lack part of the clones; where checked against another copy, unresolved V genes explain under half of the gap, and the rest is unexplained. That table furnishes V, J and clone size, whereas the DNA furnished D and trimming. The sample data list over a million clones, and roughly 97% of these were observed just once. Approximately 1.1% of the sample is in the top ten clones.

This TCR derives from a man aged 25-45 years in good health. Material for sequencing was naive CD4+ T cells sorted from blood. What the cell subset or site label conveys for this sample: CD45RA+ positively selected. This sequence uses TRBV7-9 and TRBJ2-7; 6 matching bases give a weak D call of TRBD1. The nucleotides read TGTGCCAGCAGCCCCTCGGACAGAACCTACGAGCAGTACTTC. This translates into CASSPSDRTYEQYF.